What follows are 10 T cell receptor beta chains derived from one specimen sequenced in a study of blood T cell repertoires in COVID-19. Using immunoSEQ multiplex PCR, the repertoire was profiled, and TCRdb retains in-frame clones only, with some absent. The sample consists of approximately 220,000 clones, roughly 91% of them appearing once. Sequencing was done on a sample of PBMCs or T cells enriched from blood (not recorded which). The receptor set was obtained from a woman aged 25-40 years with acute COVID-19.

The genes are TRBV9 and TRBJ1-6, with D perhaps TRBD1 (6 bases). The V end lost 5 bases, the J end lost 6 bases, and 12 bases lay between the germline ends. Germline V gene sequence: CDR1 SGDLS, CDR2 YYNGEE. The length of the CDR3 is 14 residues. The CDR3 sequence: CASRTGAINSPLHF. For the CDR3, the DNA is TGTGCCAGCAGGACAGGCGCGATTAATTCACCCCTCCACTTT. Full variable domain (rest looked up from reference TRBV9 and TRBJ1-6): DSGVTQTPKHLITATGQRVTLRCSPRSGDLSVYWYQQSLDQGLQFLIQYYNGEERAKGNILERFSAQQFPDLHSELNLSSLELGDSALYFCASRTGAINSPLHFGNGTRLTVT.

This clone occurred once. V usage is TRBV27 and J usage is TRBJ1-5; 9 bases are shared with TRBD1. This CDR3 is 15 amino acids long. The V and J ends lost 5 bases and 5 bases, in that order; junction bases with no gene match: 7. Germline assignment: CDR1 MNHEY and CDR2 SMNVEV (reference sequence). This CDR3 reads CASSEPGTGYQPQHF. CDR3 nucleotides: TGTGCCAGCAGTGAACCCGGGACAGGGTATCAGCCCCAGCATTTT.

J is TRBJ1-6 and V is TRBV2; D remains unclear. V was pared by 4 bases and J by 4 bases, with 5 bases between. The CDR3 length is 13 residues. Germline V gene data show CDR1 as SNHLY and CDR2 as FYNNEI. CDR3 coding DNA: TGTGCCAGCAGTGGGCAGTATAATTCACCCCTCCACTTT. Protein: CASSGQYNSPLHF.

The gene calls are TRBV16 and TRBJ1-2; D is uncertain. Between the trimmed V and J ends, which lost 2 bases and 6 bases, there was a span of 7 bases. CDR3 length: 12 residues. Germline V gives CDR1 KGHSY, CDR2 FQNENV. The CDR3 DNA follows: TGTGCCAGCAGCCAAGACTTTGATGGCTACACCTTC. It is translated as CASSQDFDGYTF.

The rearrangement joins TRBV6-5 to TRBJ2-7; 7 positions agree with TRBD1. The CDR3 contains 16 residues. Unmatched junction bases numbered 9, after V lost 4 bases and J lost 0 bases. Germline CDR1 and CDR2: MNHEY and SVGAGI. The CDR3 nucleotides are TGTGCCAGCAGTTCACAGAGATGGACAGGCTCCTACGAGCAGTACTTC. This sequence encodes CASSSQRWTGSYEQYF.

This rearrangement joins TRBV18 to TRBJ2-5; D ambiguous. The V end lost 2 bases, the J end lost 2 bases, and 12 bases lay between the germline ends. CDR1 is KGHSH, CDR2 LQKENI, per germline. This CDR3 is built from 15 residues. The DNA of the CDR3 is TGTGCCAGCTCACCAGGCGGCATTCGTCAAGAGACCCAGTACTTC. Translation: CASSPGGIRQETQYF.

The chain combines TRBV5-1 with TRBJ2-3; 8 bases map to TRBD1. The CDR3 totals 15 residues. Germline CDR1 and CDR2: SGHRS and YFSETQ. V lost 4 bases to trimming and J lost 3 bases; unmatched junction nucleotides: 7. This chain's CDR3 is CASSDRGSVTDTQYF. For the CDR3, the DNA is TGCGCCAGCAGCGACAGGGGATCAGTTACAGATACGCAGTATTTT.

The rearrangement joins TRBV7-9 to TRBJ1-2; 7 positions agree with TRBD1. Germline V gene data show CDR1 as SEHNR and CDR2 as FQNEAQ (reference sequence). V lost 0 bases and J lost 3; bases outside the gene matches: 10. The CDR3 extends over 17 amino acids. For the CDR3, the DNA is TGTGCCAGCAGCTTAGCCTTTAGACAGGGCGGGGACTATGGCTACACCTTC. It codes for CASSLAFRQGGDYGYTF.

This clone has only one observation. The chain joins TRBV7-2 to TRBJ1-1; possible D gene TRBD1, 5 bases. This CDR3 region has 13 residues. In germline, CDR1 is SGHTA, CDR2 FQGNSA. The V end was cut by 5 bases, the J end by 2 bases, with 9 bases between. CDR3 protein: CASSGQLNTEAFF. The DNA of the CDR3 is TGTGCCAGCAGCGGACAATTAAACACTGAAGCTTTCTTT.

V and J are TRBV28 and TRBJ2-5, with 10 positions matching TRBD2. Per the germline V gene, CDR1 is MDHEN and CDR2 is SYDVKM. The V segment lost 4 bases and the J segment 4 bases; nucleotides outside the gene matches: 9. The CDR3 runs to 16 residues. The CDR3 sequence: CASSSLGLAGVETQYF. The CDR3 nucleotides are TGTGCCAGCAGTTCCCTGGGGCTAGCGGGGGTAGAGACCCAGTACTTC.